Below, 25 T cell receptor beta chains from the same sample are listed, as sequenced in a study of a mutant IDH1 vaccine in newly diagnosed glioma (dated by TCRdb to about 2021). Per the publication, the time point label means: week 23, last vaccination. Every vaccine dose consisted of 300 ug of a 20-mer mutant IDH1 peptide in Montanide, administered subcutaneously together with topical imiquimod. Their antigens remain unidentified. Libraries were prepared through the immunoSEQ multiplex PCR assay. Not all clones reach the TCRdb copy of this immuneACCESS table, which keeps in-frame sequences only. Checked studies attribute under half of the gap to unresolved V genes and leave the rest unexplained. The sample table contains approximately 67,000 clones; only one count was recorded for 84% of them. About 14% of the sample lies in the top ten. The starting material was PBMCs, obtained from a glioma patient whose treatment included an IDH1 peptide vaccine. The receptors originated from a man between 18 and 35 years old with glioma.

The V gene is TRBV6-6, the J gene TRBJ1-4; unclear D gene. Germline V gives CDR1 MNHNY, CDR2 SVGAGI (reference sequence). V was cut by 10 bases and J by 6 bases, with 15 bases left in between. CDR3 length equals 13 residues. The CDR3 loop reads CATAKVGDEKLFF. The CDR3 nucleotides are TGTGCCACAGCGAAGGTGGGCGATGAAAAACTGTTTTTT.

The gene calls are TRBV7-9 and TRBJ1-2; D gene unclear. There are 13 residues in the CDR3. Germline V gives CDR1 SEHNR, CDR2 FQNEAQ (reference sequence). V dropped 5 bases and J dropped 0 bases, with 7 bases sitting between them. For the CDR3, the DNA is TGTGCCAGCAGCCTTGGGACTAACTATGGCTACACCTTC. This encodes CASSLGTNYGYTF. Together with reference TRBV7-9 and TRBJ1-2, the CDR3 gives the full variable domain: DTGVSQNPRHKITKRGQNVTFRCDPISEHNRLYWYRQTLGQGPEFLTYFQNEAQLEKSRLLSDRFSAERPKGSFSTLEIQRTEQGDSAMYLCASSLGTNYGYTFGSGTRLTVV.

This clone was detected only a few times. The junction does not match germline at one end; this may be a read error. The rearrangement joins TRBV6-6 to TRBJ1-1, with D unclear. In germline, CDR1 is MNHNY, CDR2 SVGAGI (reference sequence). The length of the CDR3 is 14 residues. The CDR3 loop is CASSYSRQNSEAFF. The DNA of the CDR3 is TGTGCCAGCAGTTACTCGAGGCAGAACTCTGAAGCTTTCTTT.

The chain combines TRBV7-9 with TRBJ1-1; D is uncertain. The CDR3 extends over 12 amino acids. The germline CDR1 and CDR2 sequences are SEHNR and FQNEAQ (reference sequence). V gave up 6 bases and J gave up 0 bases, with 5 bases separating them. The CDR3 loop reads CASRWLNTEAFF. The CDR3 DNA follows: TGTGCCAGCAGATGGTTGAACACTGAAGCTTTCTTT.

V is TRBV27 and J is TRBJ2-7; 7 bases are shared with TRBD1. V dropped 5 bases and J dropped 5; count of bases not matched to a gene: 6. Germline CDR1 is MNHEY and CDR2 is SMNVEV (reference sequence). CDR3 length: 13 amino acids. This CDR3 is CASSRDRWNEQYF. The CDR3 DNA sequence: TGTGCCAGCAGTCGGGACAGATGGAACGAGCAGTACTTC.

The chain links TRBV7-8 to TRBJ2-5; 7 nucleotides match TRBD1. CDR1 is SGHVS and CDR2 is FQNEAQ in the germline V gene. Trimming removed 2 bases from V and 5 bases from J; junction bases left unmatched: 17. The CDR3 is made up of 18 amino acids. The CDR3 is CASSLRSLVRGLRETQYF. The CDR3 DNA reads TGTGCCAGCAGCTTACGGTCATTGGTGAGGGGGCTGAGGGAGACCCAGTACTTC.

As DNA, the CDR3 is TGTGCCACCAGCAGAGATCACTTGGACAAAGCTTTCTTT. Its translation: CATSRDHLDKAFF. The chain is built from TRBV15 and TRBJ1-1, with a tentative D call TRBD1 (5 bases). The V end lost 0 bases, the J end lost 9 bases, and 11 bases lay between the germline ends. The CDR3 totals 13 residues. Germline CDR1 and CDR2: LNHNV and YYDKDF (reference sequence). Using reference TRBV15 and TRBJ1-1 for the parts outside the CDR3, the full variable domain is DAMVIQNPRYQVTQFGKPVTLSCSQTLNHNVMYWYQQKSSQAPKLLFHYYDKDFNNEADTPDNFQSRRPNTSFCFLDIRSPGLGDTAMYLCATSRDHLDKAFFGQGTRLTVV.

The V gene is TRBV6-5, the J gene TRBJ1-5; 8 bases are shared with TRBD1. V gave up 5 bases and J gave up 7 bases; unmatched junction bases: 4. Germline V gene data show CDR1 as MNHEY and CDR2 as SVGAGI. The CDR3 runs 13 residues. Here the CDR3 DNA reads TGTGCCAGCAGTCACAGGGGGTACCAGCCCCAGCATTTT. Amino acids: CASSHRGYQPQHF.

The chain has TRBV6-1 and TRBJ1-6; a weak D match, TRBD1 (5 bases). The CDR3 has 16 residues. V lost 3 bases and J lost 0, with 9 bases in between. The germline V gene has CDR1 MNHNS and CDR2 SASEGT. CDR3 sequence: CASSEGGSSYNSPLHF. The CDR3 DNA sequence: TGTGCCAGCAGTGAGGGGGGGAGCTCCTATAATTCACCCCTCCACTTT.

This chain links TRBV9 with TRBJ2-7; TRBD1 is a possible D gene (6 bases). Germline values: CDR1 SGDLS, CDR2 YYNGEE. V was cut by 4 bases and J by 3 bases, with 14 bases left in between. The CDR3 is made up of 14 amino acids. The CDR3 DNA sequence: TGTGCCAGCAGCCCCTCAGGGGATTTCTACGAGCAGTACTTC. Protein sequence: CASSPSGDFYEQYF.

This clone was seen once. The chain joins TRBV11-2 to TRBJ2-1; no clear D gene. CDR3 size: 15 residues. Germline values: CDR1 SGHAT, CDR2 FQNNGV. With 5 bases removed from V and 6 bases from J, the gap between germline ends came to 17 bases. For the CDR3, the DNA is TGTGCCAGCAGCCATACAGCGTTGGTCGGCAATGAGCAGTTCTTC. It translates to CASSHTALVGNEQFF. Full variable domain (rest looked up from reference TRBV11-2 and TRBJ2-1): EAGVAQSPRYKIIEKRQSVAFWCNPISGHATLYWYQQILGQGPKLLIQFQNNGVVDDSQLPKDRFSAERLKGVDSTLKIQPAKLEDSAVYLCASSHTALVGNEQFFGPGTRLTVL.

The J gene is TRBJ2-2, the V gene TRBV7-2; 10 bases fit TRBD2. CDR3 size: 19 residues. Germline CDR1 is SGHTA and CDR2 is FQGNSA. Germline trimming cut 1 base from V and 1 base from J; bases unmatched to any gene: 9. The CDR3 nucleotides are TGTGCCAGCAGCTTAGGTTGGGGGCAGCGGGGGGGGAACACCGGGGAGCTGTTTTTT. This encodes CASSLGWGQRGGNTGELFF.

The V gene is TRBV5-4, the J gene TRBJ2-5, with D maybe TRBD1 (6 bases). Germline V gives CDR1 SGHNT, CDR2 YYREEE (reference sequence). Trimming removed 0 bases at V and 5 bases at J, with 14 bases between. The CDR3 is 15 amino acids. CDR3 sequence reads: CASSLVGSRGETQYF. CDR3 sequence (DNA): TGTGCCAGCAGCTTGGTAGGCTCAAGGGGGGAGACCCAGTACTTC. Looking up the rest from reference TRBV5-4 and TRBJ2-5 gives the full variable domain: ETGVTQSPTHLIKTRGQQVTLRCSSQSGHNTVSWYQQALGQGPQFIFQYYREEENGRGNFPPRFSGLQFPNYSSELNVNALELDDSALYLCASSLVGSRGETQYFGPGTRLLVL.

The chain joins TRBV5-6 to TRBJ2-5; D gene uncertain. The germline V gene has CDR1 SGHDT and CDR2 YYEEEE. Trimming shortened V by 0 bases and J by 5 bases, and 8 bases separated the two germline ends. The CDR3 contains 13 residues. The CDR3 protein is CASSLGELETQYF. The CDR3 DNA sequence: TGTGCCAGCAGCTTGGGTGAATTGGAGACCCAGTACTTC. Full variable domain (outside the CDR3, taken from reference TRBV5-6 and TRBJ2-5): DAGVTQSPTHLIKTRGQQVTLRCSPKSGHDTVSWYQQALGQGPQFIFQYYEEEERQRGNFPDRFSGHQFPNYSSELNVNALLLGDSALYLCASSLGELETQYFGPGTRLLVL.

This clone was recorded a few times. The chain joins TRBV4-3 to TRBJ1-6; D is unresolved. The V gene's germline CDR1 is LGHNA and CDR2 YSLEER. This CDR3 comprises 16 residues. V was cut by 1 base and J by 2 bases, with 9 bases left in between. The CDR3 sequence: CASSQGSGTYNSPLHF. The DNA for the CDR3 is TGCGCCAGCAGCCAAGGAAGTGGGACCTATAATTCACCCCTCCACTTT.

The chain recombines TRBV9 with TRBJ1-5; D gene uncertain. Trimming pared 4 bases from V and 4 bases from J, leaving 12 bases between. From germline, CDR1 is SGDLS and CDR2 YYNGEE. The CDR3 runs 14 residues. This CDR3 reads CASSSGGINQPQHF. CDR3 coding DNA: TGTGCCAGCAGCTCCGGCGGTATTAATCAGCCCCAGCATTTT.

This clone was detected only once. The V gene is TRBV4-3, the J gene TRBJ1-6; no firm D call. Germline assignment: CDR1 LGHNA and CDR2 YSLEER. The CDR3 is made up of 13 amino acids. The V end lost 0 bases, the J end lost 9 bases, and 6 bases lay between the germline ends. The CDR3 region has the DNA TGCGCCAGCAGCCAAGATCGGGCTTCACCCCTCCACTTT. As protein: CASSQDRASPLHF.

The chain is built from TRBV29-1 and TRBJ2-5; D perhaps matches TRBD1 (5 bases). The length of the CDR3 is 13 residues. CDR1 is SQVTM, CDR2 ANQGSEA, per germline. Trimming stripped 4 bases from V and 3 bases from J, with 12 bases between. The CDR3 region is CSVAGHSEETQYF. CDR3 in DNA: TGCAGCGTTGCCGGACATTCGGAAGAGACCCAGTACTTC.

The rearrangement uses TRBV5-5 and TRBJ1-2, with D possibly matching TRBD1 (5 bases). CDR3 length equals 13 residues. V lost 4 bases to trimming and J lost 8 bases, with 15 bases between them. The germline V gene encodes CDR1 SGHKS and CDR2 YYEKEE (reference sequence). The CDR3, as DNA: TGTGCCAGCAGCCCGGAGGGGTCGATAGGCTACACCTTC. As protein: CASSPEGSIGYTF.

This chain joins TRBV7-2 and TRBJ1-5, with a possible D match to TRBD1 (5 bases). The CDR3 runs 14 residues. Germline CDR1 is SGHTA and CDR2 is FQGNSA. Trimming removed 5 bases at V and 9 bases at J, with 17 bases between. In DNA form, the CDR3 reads TGTGCCAGCAGCCCACTCCAGGGCATAGGGCCCCAGCATTTT. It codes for CASSPLQGIGPQHF.

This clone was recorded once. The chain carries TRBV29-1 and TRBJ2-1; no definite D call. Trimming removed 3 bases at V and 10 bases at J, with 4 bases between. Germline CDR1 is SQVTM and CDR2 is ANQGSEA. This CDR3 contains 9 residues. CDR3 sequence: CSVDREQFF. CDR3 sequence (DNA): TGCAGCGTTGACCGGGAGCAGTTCTTC.

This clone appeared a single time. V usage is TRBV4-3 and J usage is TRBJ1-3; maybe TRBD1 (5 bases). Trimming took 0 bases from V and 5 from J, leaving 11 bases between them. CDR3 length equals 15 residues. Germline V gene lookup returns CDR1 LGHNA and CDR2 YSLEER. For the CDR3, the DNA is TGCGCCAGCAGCCAAGATAAATGGGGACGAAACACCATATATTTT. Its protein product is CASSQDKWGRNTIYF.

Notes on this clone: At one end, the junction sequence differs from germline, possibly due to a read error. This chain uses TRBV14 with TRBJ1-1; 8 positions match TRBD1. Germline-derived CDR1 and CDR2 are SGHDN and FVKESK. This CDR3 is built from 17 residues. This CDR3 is CASGQALNSRGRSEAFF. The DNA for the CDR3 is TGTGCCAGCGGCCAAGCCCTGAATAGCAGGGGGCGATCCGAAGCTTTCTTT.

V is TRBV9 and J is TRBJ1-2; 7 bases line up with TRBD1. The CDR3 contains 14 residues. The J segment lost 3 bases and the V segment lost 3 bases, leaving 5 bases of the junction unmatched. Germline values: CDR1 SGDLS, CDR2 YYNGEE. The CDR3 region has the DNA TGTGCCAGCAGCGCAACAGGGGTAGACTATGGCTACACCTTC. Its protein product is CASSATGVDYGYTF.

The CDR3 sequence is CATSRAGLALAKNIQYF. Here the CDR3 DNA reads TGTGCCACCAGCAGAGCAGGGCTAGCGCTAGCCAAAAACATTCAGTACTTC. This chain joins TRBV15 and TRBJ2-4, with D perhaps matching TRBD2 (6 bases). V gave up 1 base and J gave up 0 bases, with 13 bases separating them. CDR1 is LNHNV, CDR2 YYDKDF, per germline (reference sequence). The CDR3 extends over 17 amino acids.